This T cell receptor beta chain stems from a study of type 1 regulatory T cells. As for the study in general: T-allo10 is an in vitro-generated, Tr1-enriched CD4 T cell product specific for alloantigen.

TCRdb reanalysed the reads using MiXCR and keeps one entry per CDR3 protein. The sample includes about 97,000 distinct CDR3 sequences, around a third of them seen just once. The trim removed 6 bases at V and 8 bases at J, leaving 9 bases unmatched. Germline V gives CDR1 DFQATT, CDR2 SNEGSKA (reference sequence). This CDR3 region has 13 residues. Only a few counts were recorded for this clonotype. J is TRBJ1-1 and V is TRBV20-1; 10 bases fit TRBD1. This sequence originates from a human donor in good health. Sequenced: CD4+ T cells, either the whole sample or a sorted fraction (not recorded which). CDR3 bases: TGCAGTGCCACCGGACAGGGGGACTCGGAAGCTTTCTTT. It is translated as CSATGQGDSEAFF.